This entry lists 6 T cell receptor beta chains sequenced from one sample in a study of human T cells and chemical hapten exposure. Noted time point: pre-sensitization, week 0. Documented treatment: therapeutic diphenylcyclopropenone sensitization with weekly scalp DPC. TCRdb redid the calling of the RACE reads with MiXCR, one entry per CDR3 protein. The table has some 330,000 distinct CDR3 sequences, around 5.5% seen once; the top ten hold around 8.6%. Source: whole blood, taken in connection with sensitization to the hapten diphenylcyclopropenone (DPC). The receptors here all came from a woman younger than 35 with alopecia areata. Some clones in this sample may be carry-over from other donors' samples.

This clonotype was found once. A much larger clone sits a single nucleotide away, making a read error possible. This chain uses TRBV7-2 with TRBJ2-5, with D perhaps TRBD1 or TRBD2 (6 bases each). This CDR3 has 16 residues. Germline loops: CDR1 SGHTA, CDR2 FQGNSA. In nucleotides, the CDR3 is TGTGCCAGCAGCTTAGTCCCTACGGGGGCACAAGAGACCAAGTACTTC. This translates into CASSLVPTGAQETKYF.

The chain's CDR3 is CASSPRSGTGGADSPLHF. Here the CDR3 DNA reads TGTGCCAGCAGCCCTCGGTCCGGGACAGGGGGCGCGGATTCACCCCTCCACTTT. The rearrangement links TRBV7-9 to TRBJ1-6; 12 bases are shared with TRBD1. CDR3 length equals 18 residues. Germline CDR1 SEHNR, CDR2 FQNEAQ (reference sequence). The junction had 13 bases not matched to a gene; V was cut back by 5 bases and J by 8 bases.

V is TRBV19 and J is TRBJ1-2, with 9 bases lining up with TRBD1. Germline-derived CDR1 and CDR2 are LNHDA and SQIVND (reference sequence). V dropped 7 bases and J dropped 8; count of bases not matched to a gene: 14. The CDR3 covers 15 residues. CDR3 protein: CASNPGQGPTKGYTF. CDR3 DNA: TGTGCCAGTAACCCGGGACAGGGCCCGACGAAGGGCTACACCTTC.

The J gene is TRBJ2-3, the V gene TRBV15, with TRBD2 matching over 9 bases. This CDR3 is built from 17 residues. V gave up 1 base and J gave up 4 bases; unmatched junction bases: 9. Germline V gives CDR1 LNHNV, CDR2 YYDKDF (reference sequence). The DNA for the CDR3 is TGTGCCACCAGCAGAGGACCCGGCGGGGGGGCCGCAGATACGCAGTATTTT. Residues: CATSRGPGGGAADTQYF.

This chain joins TRBV7-2 and TRBJ2-5; a possible D gene is TRBD1 (5 bases). This CDR3 contains 16 residues. Germline CDR1 and CDR2: SGHTA and FQGNSA. V was pared by 1 base and J by 2 bases, with 14 bases between. The DNA of the CDR3 is TGTGCCAGCAGCTTAGAAGGGCGGACATTACAAGAGACCCAGTACTTC. Translation: CASSLEGRTLQETQYF.

This clonotype was counted at least ten times. The chain couples TRBV10-3 to TRBJ2-3; D not resolved. Trimming shortened V by 2 bases and J by 7 bases, and 7 bases separated the two germline ends. CDR3 length equals 12 residues. The germline CDR1 and CDR2 sequences are ENHRY and SYGVKD. The CDR3 is CAISEQEHTQYF. Written as DNA, the CDR3 is TGTGCCATCAGTGAGCAGGAGCATACGCAGTATTTT.